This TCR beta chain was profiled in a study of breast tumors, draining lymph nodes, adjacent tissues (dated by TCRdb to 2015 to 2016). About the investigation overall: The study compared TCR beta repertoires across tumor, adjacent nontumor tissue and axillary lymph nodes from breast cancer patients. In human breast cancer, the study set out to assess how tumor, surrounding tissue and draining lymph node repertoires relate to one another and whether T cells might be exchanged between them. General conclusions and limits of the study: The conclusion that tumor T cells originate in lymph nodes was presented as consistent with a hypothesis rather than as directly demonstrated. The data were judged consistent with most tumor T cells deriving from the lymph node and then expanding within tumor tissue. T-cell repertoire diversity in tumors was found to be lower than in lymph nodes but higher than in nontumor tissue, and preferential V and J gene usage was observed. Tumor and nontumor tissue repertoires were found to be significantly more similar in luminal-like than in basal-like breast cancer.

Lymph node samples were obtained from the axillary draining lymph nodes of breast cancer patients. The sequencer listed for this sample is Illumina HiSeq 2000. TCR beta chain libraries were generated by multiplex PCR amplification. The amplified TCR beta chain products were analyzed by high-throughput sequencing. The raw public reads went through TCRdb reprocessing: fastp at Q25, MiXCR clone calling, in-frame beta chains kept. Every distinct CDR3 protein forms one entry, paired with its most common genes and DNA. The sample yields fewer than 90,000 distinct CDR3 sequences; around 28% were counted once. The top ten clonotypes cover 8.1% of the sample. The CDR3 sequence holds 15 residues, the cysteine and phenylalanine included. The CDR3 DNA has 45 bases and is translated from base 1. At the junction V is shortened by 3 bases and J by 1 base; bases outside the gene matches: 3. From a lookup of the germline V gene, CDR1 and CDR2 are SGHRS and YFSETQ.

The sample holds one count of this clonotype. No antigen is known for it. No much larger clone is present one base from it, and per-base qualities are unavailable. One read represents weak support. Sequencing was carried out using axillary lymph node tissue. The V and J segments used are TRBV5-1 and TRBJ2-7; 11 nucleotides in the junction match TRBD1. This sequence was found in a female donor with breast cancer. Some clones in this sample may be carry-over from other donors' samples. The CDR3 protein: CASSSGDRGSYEQYF. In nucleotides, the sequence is TGCGCCAGCAGCTCCGGGGACAGGGGGTCCTACGAGCAGTACTTC. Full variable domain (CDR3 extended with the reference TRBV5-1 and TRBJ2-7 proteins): KAGVTQTPRYLIKTRGQQVTLSCSPISGHRSVSWYQQTPGQGLQFLFEYFSETQRNKGNFPGRFSGRQFSNSRSEMNVSTLELGDSALYLCASSSGDRGSYEQYFGPGTRLTVT.